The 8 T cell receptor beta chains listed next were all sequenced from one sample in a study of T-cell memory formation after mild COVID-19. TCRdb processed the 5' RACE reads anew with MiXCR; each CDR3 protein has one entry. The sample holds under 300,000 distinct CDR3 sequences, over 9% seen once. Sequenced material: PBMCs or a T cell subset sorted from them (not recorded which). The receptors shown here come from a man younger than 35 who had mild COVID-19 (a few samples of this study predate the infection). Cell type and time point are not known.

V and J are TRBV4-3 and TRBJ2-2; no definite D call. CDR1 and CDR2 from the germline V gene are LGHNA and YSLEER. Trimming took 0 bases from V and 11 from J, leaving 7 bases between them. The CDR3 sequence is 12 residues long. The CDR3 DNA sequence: TGCGCCAGCAGCCAAGATCCGAAAGAGCTGTTTTTT. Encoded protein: CASSQDPKELFF.

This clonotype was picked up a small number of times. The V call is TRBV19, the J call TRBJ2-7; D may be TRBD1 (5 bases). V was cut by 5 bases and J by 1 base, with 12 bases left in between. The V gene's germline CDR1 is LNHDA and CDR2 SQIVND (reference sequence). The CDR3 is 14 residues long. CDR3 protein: CASSPQVSSYEQYF. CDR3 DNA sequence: TGTGCCAGTAGTCCACAGGTTTCATCCTACGAGCAGTACTTC.

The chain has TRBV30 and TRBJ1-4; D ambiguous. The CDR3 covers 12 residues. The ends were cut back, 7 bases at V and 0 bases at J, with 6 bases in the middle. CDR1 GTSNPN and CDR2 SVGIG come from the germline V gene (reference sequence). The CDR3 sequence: CALGTTNEKLFF. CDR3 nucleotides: TGTGCCTTGGGAACAACTAATGAAAAACTGTTTTTT.

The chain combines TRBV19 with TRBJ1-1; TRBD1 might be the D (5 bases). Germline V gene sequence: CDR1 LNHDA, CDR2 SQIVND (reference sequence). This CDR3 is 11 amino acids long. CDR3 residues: CAARENTEAFF. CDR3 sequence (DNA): TGTGCGGCCAGGGAAAACACTGAAGCTTTCTTT.

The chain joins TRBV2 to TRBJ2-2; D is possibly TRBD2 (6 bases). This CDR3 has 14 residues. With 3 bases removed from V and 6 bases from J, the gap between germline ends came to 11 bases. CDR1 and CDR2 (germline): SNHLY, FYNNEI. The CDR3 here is CASSEGGAAGELFF. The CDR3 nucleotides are TGTGCCAGCAGTGAGGGCGGGGCGGCCGGGGAGCTGTTTTTT.

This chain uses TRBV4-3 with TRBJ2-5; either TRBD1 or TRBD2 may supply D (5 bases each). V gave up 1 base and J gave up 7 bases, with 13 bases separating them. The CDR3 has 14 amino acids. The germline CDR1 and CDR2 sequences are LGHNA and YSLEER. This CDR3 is CASSQVGRQGTQYF. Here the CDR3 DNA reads TGCGCCAGCAGCCAAGTGGGACGCCAGGGGACCCAGTACTTC.

In nucleotides, the CDR3 is TGTGCCAGCAGCCCGATTAATCAGCCCCAGCATTTT. Protein product: CASSPINQPQHF. The genes are TRBV12-3 or TRBV12-4 and TRBJ1-5; D call uncertain. CDR3 length: 12 residues. The V end was cut by 6 bases, the J end by 4 bases, with 7 bases between.

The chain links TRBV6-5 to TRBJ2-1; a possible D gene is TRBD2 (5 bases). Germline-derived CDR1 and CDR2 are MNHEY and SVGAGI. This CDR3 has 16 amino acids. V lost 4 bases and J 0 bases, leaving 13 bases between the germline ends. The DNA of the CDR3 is TGTGCCAGCAGTTCGGACTTAGCTAGCTCCTACAATGAGCAGTTCTTC. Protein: CASSSDLASSYNEQFF.